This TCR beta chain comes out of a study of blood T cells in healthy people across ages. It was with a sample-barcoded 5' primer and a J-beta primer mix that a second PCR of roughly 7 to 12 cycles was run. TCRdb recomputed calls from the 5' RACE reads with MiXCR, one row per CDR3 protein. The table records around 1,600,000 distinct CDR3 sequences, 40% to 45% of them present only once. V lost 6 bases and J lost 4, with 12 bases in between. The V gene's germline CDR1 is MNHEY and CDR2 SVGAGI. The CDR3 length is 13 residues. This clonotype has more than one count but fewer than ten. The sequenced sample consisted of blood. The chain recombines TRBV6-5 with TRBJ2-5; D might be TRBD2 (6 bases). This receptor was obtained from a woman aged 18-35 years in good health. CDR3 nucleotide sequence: TGTGCCAGCAGCGTTTCGGGGGTAGAGACCCAGTACTTC. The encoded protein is CASSVSGVETQYF.